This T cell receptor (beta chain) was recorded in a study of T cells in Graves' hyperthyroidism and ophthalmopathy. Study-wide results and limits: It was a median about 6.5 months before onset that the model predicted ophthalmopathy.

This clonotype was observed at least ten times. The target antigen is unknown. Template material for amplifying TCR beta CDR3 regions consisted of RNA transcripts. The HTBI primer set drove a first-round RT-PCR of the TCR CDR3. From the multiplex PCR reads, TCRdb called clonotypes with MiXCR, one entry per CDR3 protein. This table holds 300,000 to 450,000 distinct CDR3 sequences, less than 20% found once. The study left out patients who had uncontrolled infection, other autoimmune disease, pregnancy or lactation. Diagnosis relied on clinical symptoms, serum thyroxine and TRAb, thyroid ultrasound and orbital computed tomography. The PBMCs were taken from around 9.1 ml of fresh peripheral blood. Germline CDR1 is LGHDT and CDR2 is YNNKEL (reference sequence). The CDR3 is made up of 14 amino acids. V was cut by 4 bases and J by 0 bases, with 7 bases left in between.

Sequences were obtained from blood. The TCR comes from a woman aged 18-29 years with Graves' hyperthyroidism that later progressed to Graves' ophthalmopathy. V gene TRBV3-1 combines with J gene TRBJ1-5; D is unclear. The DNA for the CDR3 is TGTGCCAGCAGCCCTCAGTATAGCAATCAGCCCCAGCATTTT. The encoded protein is CASSPQYSNQPQHF.